This T cell receptor (beta chain) emerged from a study of identifying expanded T cells in peripheral blood. Broader study findings: Approximately 1.1 clones differed between technical replicates, versus around 16 and 19 over time. Approximately two-week clone count variance significantly increased as total template count grew.

Assay used: immunoSEQ multiplex PCR; TCRdb lists only in-frame clones, some missing. This table has tens of thousands of clones, about four fifths appearing once. Concerning this clone: Its antigen is as yet unknown.

Collection occurred without any documented infections or immune events in donors. Per germline, CDR1 SQVTM and CDR2 ANQGSEA. After removal of 2 bases from V and 5 bases from J, the junction contained 6 bases not matched to a gene. The CDR3 is 14 residues long. This clonotype was obtained from a person between 18 and 69 years old in good health. Sequenced sample: blood. The J gene is TRBJ1-2, the V gene TRBV29-1; 9 nucleotides line up with TRBD1. The CDR3 coding sequence is TGCAGCGTTGAAAAGGGACAGGGAGTTTATGGCTACACCTTC. Encoded protein: CSVEKGQGVYGYTF. Drawing the rest from reference TRBV29-1 and TRBJ1-2, the complete variable domain is SAVISQKPSRDICQRGTSLTIQCQVDSQVTMMFWYRQQPGQSLTLIATANQGSEATYESGFVIDKFPISRPNLTFSTLTVSNMSPEDSSIYLCSVEKGQGVYGYTFGSGTRLTVV.